Sequencing of this TCR beta chain was carried out in a study of beta chain features in type 1 diabetes. Across the whole study: Examined across all samples were over 85 million sorted cells. Overall study results and limits: The naive, central memory and Treg TCRB repertoires of patients appeared to be more similar to one another than those of healthy donors. Shorter TCRB CDR3s, moderately but significantly so, were found in Type 1 diabetes patients in all four CD4+ subsets. In these data, an HLA type influence on TCRB rearrangement remained unresolved. VDJ junctions from type 1 diabetes patients carried fewer insertions and larger deletions.

For this clone: Antigen specificity is unknown. Other DNA sequences in the same sample also yield this CDR3.

Germline loops: CDR1 SNHLY, CDR2 FYNNEI. There are 15 residues in the CDR3. V shed 6 bases and J 2 bases; nucleotides not matched to a gene: 4. Isolated RNA was reverse transcribed in full, so expressed TCRB transcripts were sequenced. Measured with immunoSEQ multiplex PCR; TCRdb has only the in-frame clones, and not every one. The table records about 700,000 clones, 10% to 15% of them present only once. Sequenced: naive CD4+ T cells from blood. The sequence came from a man between 18 and 35 years old with type 1 diabetes. The rearrangement joins TRBV2 to TRBJ2-2; 9 bases agree with TRBD2. CDR3 DNA sequence: TGTGCCAGCAGCCCGGGACTAGCAAACACCGGGGAGCTGTTTTTT. Residues: CASSPGLANTGELFF.